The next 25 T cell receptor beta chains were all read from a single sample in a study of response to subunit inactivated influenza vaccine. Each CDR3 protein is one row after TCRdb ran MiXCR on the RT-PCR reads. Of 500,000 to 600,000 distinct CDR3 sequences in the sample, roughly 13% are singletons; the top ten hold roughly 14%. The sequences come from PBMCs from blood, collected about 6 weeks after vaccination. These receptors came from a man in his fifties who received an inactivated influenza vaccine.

The DNA of the CDR3 is TGTGCCAGCAGCGCAGTGGTGCGCGCTGAAGCTTTCTTT. As protein: CASSAVVRAEAFF. This rearrangement joins TRBV11-2 to TRBJ1-1; D is unresolved. This CDR3 is built from 13 residues. Germline V CDR1 and CDR2: SGHAT, FQNNGV. Trimming stripped 5 bases from V and 6 bases from J, with 13 bases between. Together with reference TRBV11-2 and TRBJ1-1, the CDR3 gives the full variable domain: EAGVAQSPRYKIIEKRQSVAFWCNPISGHATLYWYQQILGQGPKLLIQFQNNGVVDDSQLPKDRFSAERLKGVDSTLKIQPAKLEDSAVYLCASSAVVRAEAFFGQGTRLTVV.

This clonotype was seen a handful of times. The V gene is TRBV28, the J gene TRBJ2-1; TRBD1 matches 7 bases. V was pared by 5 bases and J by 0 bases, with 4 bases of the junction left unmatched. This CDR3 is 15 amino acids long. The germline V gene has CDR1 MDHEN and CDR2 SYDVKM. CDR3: CASSARTGSYNEQFF. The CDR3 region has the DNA TGTGCCAGCAGTGCGCGGACAGGCTCCTACAATGAGCAGTTCTTC.

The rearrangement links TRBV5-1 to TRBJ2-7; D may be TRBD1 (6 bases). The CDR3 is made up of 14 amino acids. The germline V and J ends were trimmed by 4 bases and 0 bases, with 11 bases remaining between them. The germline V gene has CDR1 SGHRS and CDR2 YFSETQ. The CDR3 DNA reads TGCGCCAGCAGCATCGGACAGAACTCCTACGAGCAGTACTTC. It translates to CASSIGQNSYEQYF.

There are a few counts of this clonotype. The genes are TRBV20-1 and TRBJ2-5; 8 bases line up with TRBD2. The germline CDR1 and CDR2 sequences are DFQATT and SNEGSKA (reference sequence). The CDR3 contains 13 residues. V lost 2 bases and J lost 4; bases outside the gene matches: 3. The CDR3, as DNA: TGCAGTGCTAGATCAGCGGGAGTAGAGACCCAGTACTTC. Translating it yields CSARSAGVETQYF.

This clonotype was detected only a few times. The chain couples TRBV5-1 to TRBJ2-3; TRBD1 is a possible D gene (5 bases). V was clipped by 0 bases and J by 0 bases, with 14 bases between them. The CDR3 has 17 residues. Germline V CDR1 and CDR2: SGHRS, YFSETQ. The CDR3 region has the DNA TGCGCCAGCAGCTTGGGTACAGGACCCTCTAGCACAGATACGCAGTATTTT. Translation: CASSLGTGPSSTDTQYF.

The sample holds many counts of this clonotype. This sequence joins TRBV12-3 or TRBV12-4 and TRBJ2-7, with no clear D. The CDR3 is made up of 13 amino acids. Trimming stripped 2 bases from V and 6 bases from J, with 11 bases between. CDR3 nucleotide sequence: TGTGCCAGCAGTTTATTAACGTTCGGCGAGCAGTACTTC. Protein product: CASSLLTFGEQYF.

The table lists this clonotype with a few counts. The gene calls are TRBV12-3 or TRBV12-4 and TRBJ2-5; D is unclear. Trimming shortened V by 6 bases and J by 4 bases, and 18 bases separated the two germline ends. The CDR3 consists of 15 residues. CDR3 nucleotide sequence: TGTGCCAGCAGCCTTTATGGGCCGAACCGAGAGACCCAGTACTTC. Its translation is CASSLYGPNRETQYF.

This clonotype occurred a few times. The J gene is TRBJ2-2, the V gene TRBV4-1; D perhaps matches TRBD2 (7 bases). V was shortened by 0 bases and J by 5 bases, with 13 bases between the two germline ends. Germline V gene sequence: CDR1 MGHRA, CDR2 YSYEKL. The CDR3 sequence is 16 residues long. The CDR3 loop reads CASSQDAGAATGELFF. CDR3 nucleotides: TGCGCCAGCAGCCAAGATGCGGGGGCTGCAACCGGGGAGCTGTTTTTT.

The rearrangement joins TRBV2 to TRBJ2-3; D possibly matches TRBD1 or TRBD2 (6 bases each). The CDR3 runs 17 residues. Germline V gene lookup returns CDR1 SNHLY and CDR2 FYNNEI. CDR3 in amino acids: CTFSHRAIAGFTDTQYF. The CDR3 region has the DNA TGTACCTTCAGCCACAGGGCTATCGCGGGATTCACAGATACGCAGTATTTT.

DNA for the CDR3: TGTGCCAGCAGCCCCCAGGGGGCGCGTTCAGATACGCAGTATTTT. This encodes CASSPQGARSDTQYF. The chain links TRBV7-2 to TRBJ2-3; 8 bases are shared with TRBD1. V shed 5 bases and J 4 bases; nucleotides not matched to a gene: 8. The CDR3 covers 15 residues. The germline V gene has CDR1 SGHTA and CDR2 FQGNSA.

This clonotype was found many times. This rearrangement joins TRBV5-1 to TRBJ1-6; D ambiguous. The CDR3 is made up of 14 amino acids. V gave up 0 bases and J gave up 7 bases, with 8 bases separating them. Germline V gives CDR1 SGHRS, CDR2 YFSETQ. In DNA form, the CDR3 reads TGCGCCAGCAGCTTGGAATACCCCAATTCACCCCTCCACTTT. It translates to CASSLEYPNSPLHF. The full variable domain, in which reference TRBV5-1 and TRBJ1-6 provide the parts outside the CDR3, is KAGVTQTPRYLIKTRGQQVTLSCSPISGHRSVSWYQQTPGQGLQFLFEYFSETQRNKGNFPGRFSGRQFSNSRSEMNVSTLELGDSALYLCASSLEYPNSPLHFGNGTRLTVT.

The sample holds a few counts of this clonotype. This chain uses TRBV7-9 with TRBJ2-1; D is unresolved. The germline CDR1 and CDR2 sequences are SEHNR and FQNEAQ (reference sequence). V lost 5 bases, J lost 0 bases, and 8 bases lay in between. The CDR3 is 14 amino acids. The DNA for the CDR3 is TGTGCCAGCAGCGGGGATTACTCCTACAATGAGCAGTTCTTC. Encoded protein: CASSGDYSYNEQFF. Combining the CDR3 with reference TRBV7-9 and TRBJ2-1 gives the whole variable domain DTGVSQNPRHKITKRGQNVTFRCDPISEHNRLYWYRQTLGQGPEFLTYFQNEAQLEKSRLLSDRFSAERPKGSFSTLEIQRTEQGDSAMYLCASSGDYSYNEQFFGPGTRLTVL.

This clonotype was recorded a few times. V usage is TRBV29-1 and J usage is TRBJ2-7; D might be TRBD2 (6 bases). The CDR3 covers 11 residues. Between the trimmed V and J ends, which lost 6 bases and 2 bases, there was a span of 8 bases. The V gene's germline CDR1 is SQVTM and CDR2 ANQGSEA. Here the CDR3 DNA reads TGCAGCGTCCAGCGGGCCTACGAGCAGTACTTC. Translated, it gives CSVQRAYEQYF.

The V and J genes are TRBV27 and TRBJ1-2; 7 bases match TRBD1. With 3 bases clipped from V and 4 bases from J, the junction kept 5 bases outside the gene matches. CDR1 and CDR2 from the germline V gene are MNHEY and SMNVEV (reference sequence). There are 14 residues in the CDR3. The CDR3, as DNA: TGTGCCAGCAGTTTCAAGGGGGCAGGCTATGGCTACACCTTC. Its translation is CASSFKGAGYGYTF.

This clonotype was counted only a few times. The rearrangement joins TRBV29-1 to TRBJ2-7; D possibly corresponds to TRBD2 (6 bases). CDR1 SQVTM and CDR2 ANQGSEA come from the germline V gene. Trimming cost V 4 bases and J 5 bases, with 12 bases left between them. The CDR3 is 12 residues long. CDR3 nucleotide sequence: TGCAGCGTTGTAACGGAGGGTAACGAGCAGTACTTC. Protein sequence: CSVVTEGNEQYF.

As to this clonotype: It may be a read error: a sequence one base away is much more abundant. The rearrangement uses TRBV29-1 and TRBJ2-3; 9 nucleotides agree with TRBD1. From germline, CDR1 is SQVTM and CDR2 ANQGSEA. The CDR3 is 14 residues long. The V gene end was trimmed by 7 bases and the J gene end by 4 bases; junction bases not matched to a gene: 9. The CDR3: CSAPGTGIADTQYF. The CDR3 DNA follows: TGCAGCGCCCCCGGGACAGGGATAGCAGATACGCAGTATTTT.

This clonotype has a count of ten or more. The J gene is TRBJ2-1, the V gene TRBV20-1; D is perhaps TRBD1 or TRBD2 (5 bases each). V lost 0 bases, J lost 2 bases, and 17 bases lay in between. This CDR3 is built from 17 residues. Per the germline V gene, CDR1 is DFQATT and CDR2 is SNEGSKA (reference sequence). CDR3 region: CSARDLGFSGPYNEQFF. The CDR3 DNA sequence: TGCAGTGCTAGAGATCTAGGGTTCTCGGGGCCCTACAATGAGCAGTTCTTC.

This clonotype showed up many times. The CDR3 sequence: CASSRGSRGGSSTDTQYF. The CDR3 DNA reads as TGTGCCAGCAGTCGCGGGAGTAGGGGGGGATCTAGCACAGATACGCAGTATTTT. The rearrangement joins TRBV9 to TRBJ2-3, with D tentatively TRBD2 (7 bases). V gave up 5 bases and J gave up 0 bases, with 22 bases separating them. The germline CDR1 and CDR2 sequences are SGDLS and YYNGEE. The CDR3 runs 18 residues.

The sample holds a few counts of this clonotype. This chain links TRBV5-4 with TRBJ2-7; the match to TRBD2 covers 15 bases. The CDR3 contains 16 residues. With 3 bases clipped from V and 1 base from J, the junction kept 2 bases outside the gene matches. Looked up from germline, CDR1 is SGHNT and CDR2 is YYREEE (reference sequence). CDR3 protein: CASSSGLAGGSYEQYF. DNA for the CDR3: TGTGCCAGCAGCTCGGGACTAGCGGGAGGTTCCTACGAGCAGTACTTC.

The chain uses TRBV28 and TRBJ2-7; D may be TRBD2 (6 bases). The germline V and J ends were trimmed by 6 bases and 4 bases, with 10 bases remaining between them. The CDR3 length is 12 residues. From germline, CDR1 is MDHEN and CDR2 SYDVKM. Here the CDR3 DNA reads TGTGCCAGCAGGCGCAGCGGGTACGAGCAGTACTTC. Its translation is CASRRSGYEQYF.

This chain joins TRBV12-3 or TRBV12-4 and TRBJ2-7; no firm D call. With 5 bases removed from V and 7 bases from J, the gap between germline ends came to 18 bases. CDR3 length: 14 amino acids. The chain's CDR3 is CASSNRGPPDEQYF. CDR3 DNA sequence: TGTGCCAGCAGTAACCGAGGCCCCCCGGATGAGCAGTACTTC.

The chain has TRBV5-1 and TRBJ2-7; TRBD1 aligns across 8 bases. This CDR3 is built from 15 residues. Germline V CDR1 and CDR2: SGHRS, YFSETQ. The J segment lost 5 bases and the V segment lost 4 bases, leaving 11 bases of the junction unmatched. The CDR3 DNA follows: TGCGCCAGCAGCAACCGGGACAGGCAGGTCCACGAGCAGTACTTC. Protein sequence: CASSNRDRQVHEQYF.

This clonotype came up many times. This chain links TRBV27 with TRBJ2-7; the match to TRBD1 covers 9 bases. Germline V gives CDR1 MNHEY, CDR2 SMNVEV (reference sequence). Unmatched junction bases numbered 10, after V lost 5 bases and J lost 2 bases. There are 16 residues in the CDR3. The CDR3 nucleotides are TGTGCCAGCAGTCCACTCCGACAGGGGGGAACCTACGAGCAGTACTTC. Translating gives CASSPLRQGGTYEQYF.

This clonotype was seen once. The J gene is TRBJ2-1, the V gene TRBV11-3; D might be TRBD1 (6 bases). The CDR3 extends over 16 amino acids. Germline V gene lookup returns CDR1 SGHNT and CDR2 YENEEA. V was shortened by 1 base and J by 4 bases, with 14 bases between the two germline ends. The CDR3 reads CASSLAGLRGYNEQFF. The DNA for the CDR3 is TGTGCCAGCAGCTTAGCCGGGCTTAGGGGGTACAATGAGCAGTTCTTC.

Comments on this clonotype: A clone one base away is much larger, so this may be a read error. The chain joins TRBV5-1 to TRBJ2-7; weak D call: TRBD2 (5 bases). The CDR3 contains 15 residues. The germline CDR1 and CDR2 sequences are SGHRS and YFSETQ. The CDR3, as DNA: TGCGCCTGCAGCTTGGTGTCGGGGAACTCCTACGAGCAGTACTTC. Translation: CACSLVSGNSYEQYF.